One and the same sample provided the 21 T cell receptor beta chains below, sequenced in a study of blood T cell repertoires in COVID-19. Clones were sequenced by immunoSEQ multiplex PCR, and TCRdb holds only the in-frame ones, with some missing. This sample has approximately 140,000 clones, with about 90% found just once. The material sequenced was peripheral blood. The receptors stem from a man aged 45 to 65 with active or convalescent COVID-19.

The chain recombines TRBV6-5 with TRBJ2-7; 10 positions match TRBD2. Germline loops: CDR1 MNHEY, CDR2 SVGAGI. V dropped 6 bases and J dropped 5; count of bases not matched to a gene: 10. CDR3 size: 15 residues. The CDR3 loop is CASSPTAGGIHEQYF. Written as DNA, the CDR3 is TGTGCCAGCAGCCCAACAGCGGGAGGGATACACGAGCAGTACTTC.

This sequence joins TRBV6-1 and TRBJ1-1; D remains unclear. This CDR3 has 15 amino acids. V dropped 0 bases and J dropped 1 base, with 9 bases sitting between them. Looked up from germline, CDR1 is MNHNS and CDR2 is SASEGT. CDR3 coding DNA: TGTGCCAGCAGTGAAGCGCTTCTAGGGAACACTGAAGCTTTCTTT. It translates to CASSEALLGNTEAFF.

The genes are TRBV27 and TRBJ2-3, with D possibly being TRBD2 (6 bases). Trimming took off 4 bases at V and 15 bases at J, with 23 bases between the two ends. Germline-derived CDR1 and CDR2 are MNHEY and SMNVEV (reference sequence). The CDR3 is made up of 14 amino acids. DNA of the CDR3: TGTGCCAGCAGTTCAATCGTACTGGCGGGGCCCCCCTATTTT. It is translated as CASSSIVLAGPPYF.

The V and J genes are TRBV19 and TRBJ1-5, with 10 bases lining up with TRBD1. J gave up 6 bases and V 5 bases, and 1 base lay outside the gene matches. Per germline, CDR1 LNHDA and CDR2 SQIVND (reference sequence). This CDR3 has 13 residues. CDR3 sequence: CASSGTGAQPQHF. CDR3 DNA sequence: TGTGCCAGTAGTGGGACAGGGGCTCAGCCCCAGCATTTT. The full variable domain, its missing parts supplied by reference TRBV19 and TRBJ1-5, is DGGITQSPKYLFRKEGQNVTLSCEQNLNHDAMYWYRQDPGQGLRLIYYSQIVNDFQKGDIAEGYSVSREKKESFPLTVTSAQKNPTAFYLCASSGTGAQPQHFGDGTRLSIL.

The CDR3 spells CASSRTGGREKLFF. The DNA of the CDR3 is TGTGCCAGCAGCCGGACAGGGGGAAGGGAAAAACTGTTTTTT. This chain links TRBV6-5 with TRBJ1-4; 10 positions agree with TRBD1. V lost 6 bases, J lost 8 bases, and 6 bases stayed unmatched. This CDR3 has 14 residues. The V gene's germline CDR1 is MNHEY and CDR2 SVGAGI.

The CDR3 region has the DNA TGTGCCAGTAGTCCAAGGACTAGCGGGAGGAGGAATGAGCAGTTCTTC. This translates into CASSPRTSGRRNEQFF. V and J are TRBV19 and TRBJ2-1; TRBD2 matches at 14 bases. V lost 5 bases and J lost 7; bases outside the gene matches: 7. Germline values: CDR1 LNHDA, CDR2 SQIVND (reference sequence). The CDR3 runs 16 residues.

This clone came up once. The CDR3 here is CASSQAPPQREVPDTQYF. DNA for the CDR3: TGTGCCAGCAGCCAGGCCCCCCCTCAGCGGGAGGTTCCAGATACGCAGTATTTT. The chain has TRBV4-2 and TRBJ2-3, with 9 bases lining up with TRBD2. V gave up 3 bases and J gave up 4 bases; unmatched junction bases: 14. Germline lookup yields CDR1 LGHNA and CDR2 YNFKEQ. The CDR3 loop spans 18 amino acids.

This chain joins TRBV7-3 and TRBJ2-2; unclear D gene. The length of the CDR3 is 12 residues. Germline V gene data show CDR1 as SGHTA and CDR2 as FQGTGA. V shed 5 bases and J shed 3 bases, with 4 bases lying between them. CDR3: CASSIYTGELFF. The DNA for the CDR3 is TGTGCCAGCAGCATCTACACCGGGGAGCTGTTTTTT.

The rearrangement uses TRBV7-6 and TRBJ1-1, with 7 bases fitting TRBD1. The CDR3 extends over 12 amino acids. The germline V gene has CDR1 SGHVS and CDR2 FNYEAQ. With V trimmed by 5 bases and J by 4 bases, 1 base remained unmatched. CDR3 DNA: TGTGCCAGCAGCGACAGGGTCACTGAAGCTTTCTTT. The encoded protein is CASSDRVTEAFF.

V is TRBV27 and J is TRBJ1-5; D not resolved. The V end was cut by 3 bases, the J end by 3 bases, with 21 bases between. Germline values: CDR1 MNHEY, CDR2 SMNVEV (reference sequence). The CDR3 has 18 amino acids. The CDR3 here is CASSLRLLHSVYNQPQHF. As DNA, the CDR3 is TGTGCCAGCAGTTTGCGCCTCCTTCACAGTGTTTACAATCAGCCCCAGCATTTT.

This clone came up once. The chain links TRBV2 to TRBJ1-1, with 9 positions matching TRBD1. The V gene's germline CDR1 is SNHLY and CDR2 FYNNEI. The CDR3 is made up of 15 amino acids. The junction had 8 bases not matched to a gene; V was cut back by 3 bases and J by 6 bases. CDR3 in amino acids: CASSDRGQGGSEAFF. The CDR3 region has the DNA TGTGCCAGCAGTGACCGGGGACAGGGAGGATCTGAAGCTTTCTTT.

In this sample, this clone turned up once. V and J are TRBV18 and TRBJ1-2, with no clear D. V was cut by 6 bases and J by 4 bases, with 12 bases left in between. Germline V lookup: CDR1 KGHSH, CDR2 LQKENI. This CDR3 is 13 amino acids long. In DNA form, the CDR3 reads TGTGCCAGCTCCCCGGGATCCGGCTATGGCTACACCTTC. Its translation: CASSPGSGYGYTF.

The V and J genes are TRBV5-6 and TRBJ2-7; the match to TRBD2 covers 8 bases. The CDR3 has 14 residues. From germline, CDR1 is SGHDT and CDR2 YYEEEE. Unmatched junction bases numbered 5, after V lost 4 bases and J lost 2 bases. In DNA, the CDR3 is TGTGCCAGCAGCCCTCTAGCGGGCGCCTACGAGCAGTACTTC. Translated: CASSPLAGAYEQYF. The variable domain in full, with the rest retrieved from reference TRBV5-6 and TRBJ2-7, is DAGVTQSPTHLIKTRGQQVTLRCSPKSGHDTVSWYQQALGQGPQFIFQYYEEEERQRGNFPDRFSGHQFPNYSSELNVNALLLGDSALYLCASSPLAGAYEQYFGPGTRLTVT.

The chain recombines TRBV27 with TRBJ2-7; TRBD1 aligns across 10 bases. Losses at the gene ends were 0 bases for V and 1 base for J; bases not matched to a gene: 9. CDR3 length: 18 residues. Germline assignment: CDR1 MNHEY and CDR2 SMNVEV (reference sequence). The CDR3 sequence is CASSLSGVGTGDSYEQYF. The CDR3, as DNA: TGTGCCAGCAGTTTATCTGGCGTCGGGACAGGGGATTCCTACGAGCAGTACTTC.

CDR3 DNA sequence: TGTGCCAGCAGTGTCCGGGACAGTAACAATGAGCAGTTCTTC. Protein: CASSVRDSNNEQFF. The chain uses TRBV27 and TRBJ2-1; 7 nucleotides line up with TRBD1. The CDR3 loop spans 14 amino acids. CDR1 is MNHEY and CDR2 is SMNVEV in the germline V gene (reference sequence). V shed 5 bases, J shed 5 bases, and the junction held 6 bases outside the gene matches.

This clone was detected only once. This chain connects TRBV6-5 to TRBJ1-1; TRBD1 might be the D (6 bases). The length of the CDR3 is 14 residues. Germline V lookup: CDR1 MNHEY, CDR2 SVGAGI. V lost 7 bases, J lost 2 bases, and 14 bases lay in between. In DNA, the CDR3 is TGTGCCAGCAAAAGGACAGCCTCAAACACTGAAGCTTTCTTT. Translated, it gives CASKRTASNTEAFF.

This chain links TRBV20-1 with TRBJ1-4; TRBD1 matches at 7 bases. There are 12 residues in the CDR3. V was pared by 3 bases and J by 7 bases, with 2 bases of the junction left unmatched. The V gene's germline CDR1 is DFQATT and CDR2 SNEGSKA (reference sequence). CDR3 protein: CSASYRGEKLFF. CDR3 bases: TGCAGTGCTAGTTACAGGGGTGAAAAACTGTTTTTT.

CDR3 region: CASSLVGGQSSYNEQFF. The CDR3 bases are TGTGCCAGCAGCTTAGTTGGGGGACAGAGTTCTTACAATGAGCAGTTCTTC. The chain carries TRBV7-2 and TRBJ2-1; 7 nucleotides align to TRBD1. V was pared by 1 base and J by 4 bases, with 10 bases of the junction left unmatched. The germline V gene has CDR1 SGHTA and CDR2 FQGNSA. This CDR3 has 17 residues.

The count of this clone is one. Relative to the germline gene, one junction end is altered; a read error may explain this. CDR3 in DNA: TGTGCTAGCAGCTTGGGCCGCCAAGAGACCCAGTACTTC. It is translated as CASSLGRQETQYF. This rearrangement joins TRBV7-7 to TRBJ2-5, with no clear D. CDR1 and CDR2 (germline): SSHAT, FNYEAQ (reference sequence). The CDR3 is made up of 13 amino acids.

This clone was counted once. This chain connects TRBV20-1 to TRBJ1-6; D unclear. Germline V lookup: CDR1 DFQATT, CDR2 SNEGSKA (reference sequence). The V gene lost 3 bases and the J gene lost 7 bases, with 13 bases spanning the gap. There are 14 residues in the CDR3. The CDR3 loop is CSASSRLANSPLHF. CDR3 DNA: TGCAGTGCTAGTTCTCGGTTAGCCAATTCACCCCTCCACTTT.

The gene calls are TRBV10-3 and TRBJ2-5; D gene unclear. The V and J ends lost 0 bases and 5 bases respectively, with 13 bases between them. The germline V gene has CDR1 ENHRY and CDR2 SYGVKD. This CDR3 is built from 15 residues. The CDR3 bases are TGTGCCATCAGTGAGTCGGCTAGTTCGACGGAGACCCAGTACTTC. The encoded protein is CAISESASSTETQYF.